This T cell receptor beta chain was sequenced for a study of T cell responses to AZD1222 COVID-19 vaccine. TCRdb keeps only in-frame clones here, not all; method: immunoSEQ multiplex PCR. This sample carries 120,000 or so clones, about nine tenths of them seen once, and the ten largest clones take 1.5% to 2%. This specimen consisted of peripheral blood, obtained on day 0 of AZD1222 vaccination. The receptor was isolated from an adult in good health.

The chain's CDR3 is CASSFSQAYTGELFF. The CDR3 DNA sequence: TGCGCCAGCAGCTTTTCCCAGGCGTACACCGGGGAGCTGTTTTTT. The rearrangement joins TRBV5-1 to TRBJ2-2; D is ambiguous. This CDR3 has 15 residues. Germline V gives CDR1 SGHRS, CDR2 YFSETQ. Trimming cost V 2 bases and J 3 bases, with 11 bases left between them.